This TCR beta chain comes out of a study of blood T cell repertoires in COVID-19. Study background: The analysed material was cDNA or gDNA that came from T cells, B-cell-depleted T cells, or PBMCs.

TCRdb keeps only in-frame clones here, not all; method: immunoSEQ multiplex PCR. The repertoire includes 150,000 to 200,000 clones, 75% to 90% of them detected once, and 6.2% sits in the top ten. This clone was observed a handful of times. Cohorts were determined from participant-reported clinical history. Before being deemed recovered, Cohort 3 donors had two negative PCRs, clearance, or symptom resolution. The sample was PBMCs or T cells enriched from blood (not recorded which). The receptor was derived from a middle-aged man who had recovered from COVID-19.

The DNA of the CDR3 is TGTGCCAGCAGCTTGGGTAGGACAGGATTGGACGGGGAGCTGTTTTTT. Encoded protein: CASSLGRTGLDGELFF. The gene calls are TRBV5-4 and TRBJ2-2; 7 bases agree with TRBD1. This CDR3 contains 16 residues. CDR1 and CDR2 (germline): SGHNT, YYREEE (reference sequence). J lost 7 bases, V lost 0 bases, and 9 bases had no gene match.